These 3 T cell receptor beta chains share one sample of origin, sequenced in a study of TIL therapy for anti-PD-1-resistant metastatic lung cancer. Described time point: pre-treatment sample, taken before nivolumab and TIL therapy. The libraries were made with immunoSEQ v3. Method: immunoSEQ multiplex PCR; TCRdb's copy keeps in-frame clones and lacks some. In the table there are under 70,000 clones, 73% of which are singletons. The sequenced sample was blood, obtained at baseline. Every receptor here comes from a person aged 25-85 years with non-small cell lung cancer.

The chain couples TRBV5-6 to TRBJ1-2, with D perhaps TRBD1 (6 bases). V was cut by 0 bases and J by 6 bases, with 12 bases left in between. The CDR3 loop spans 14 amino acids. The germline V gene encodes CDR1 SGHDT and CDR2 YYEEEE. The CDR3 DNA follows: TGTGCCAGCAGCTTGGGTTGGGGGGCGGATGGCTACACCTTC. It is translated as CASSLGWGADGYTF.

This clone came up once. The chain links TRBV19 to TRBJ2-5; D is unclear. Germline assignment: CDR1 LNHDA and CDR2 SQIVND (reference sequence). Trimming pared 3 bases from V and 1 base from J, leaving 6 bases between. The CDR3 totals 13 residues. CDR3 in amino acids: CASSIESQETQYF. The CDR3 DNA reads TGTGCCAGTAGTATTGAGAGCCAAGAGACCCAGTACTTC.

CDR3 in amino acids: CASSLSRQGGNTEAFF. The CDR3 DNA is TGTGCCAGCAGTTTATCCCGACAGGGAGGGAACACTGAAGCTTTCTTT. The V and J genes are TRBV28 and TRBJ1-1; 7 positions match TRBD1. With 1 base clipped from V and 1 base from J, the junction kept 6 bases outside the gene matches. From germline, CDR1 is MDHEN and CDR2 SYDVKM. The CDR3 totals 16 residues.